The 7 T cell receptor beta chains below all came from one sample that was sequenced in a study of CD8+ T cells in alopecia areata. Specified treatment: oral pan-JAK inhibitor, 5-10 mg twice daily. TCR sequencing used cDNA made by reverse transcription of extracted RNA. The data were produced by immunoSEQ multiplex PCR, yet TCRdb's version contains in-frame clones alone and is incomplete. The sample holds 210,000 or so clones, approximately 70% seen once. The starting material was CD4+ T cells sorted from blood, obtained between weeks 44 and 45, from a patient treated with tofacitinib. These receptors were collected from a human donor with alopecia areata.

The V call is TRBV14, the J call TRBJ1-6; 7 bases match TRBD1. Unmatched junction bases numbered 10, after V lost 1 base and J lost 13 bases. The CDR3 sequence is 15 residues long. Germline V gene lookup returns CDR1 SGHDN and CDR2 FVKESK. The CDR3 protein is CASSQVTGRVAPLHF. DNA for the CDR3: TGTGCCAGCAGCCAAGTGACAGGGCGGGTCGCGCCCCTCCACTTT.

The rearrangement uses TRBV11-2 and TRBJ2-2, with 16 nucleotides matching TRBD2. The V and J ends lost 6 bases and 2 bases, in that order; junction bases with no gene match: 6. CDR1 and CDR2 from the germline V gene are SGHAT and FQNNGV. The CDR3 extends over 18 amino acids. The CDR3 bases are TGTGCCAGCAGACCGGGACTAGCGGGGGGGCCTAACACCGGGGAGCTGTTTTTT. It translates to CASRPGLAGGPNTGELFF.

The chain couples TRBV5-6 to TRBJ1-2; no clear D. Germline CDR1 is SGHDT and CDR2 is YYEEEE. CDR3 length: 14 residues. V was clipped by 1 base and J by 6 bases, with 13 bases between them. CDR3 coding DNA: TGTGCCAGCAGCTTGCCAGGAGGTACGAATGGCTACACCTTC. Amino acid sequence: CASSLPGGTNGYTF.

This chain connects TRBV10-2 to TRBJ1-1; 8 nucleotides line up with TRBD1. J was trimmed by 5 bases and V by 6 bases; bases with no gene match: 11. Germline assignment: CDR1 WSHSY and CDR2 SAAADI. CDR3 length: 15 residues. CDR3 loop: CASSLQGAGGTEAFF. In nucleotides, the CDR3 is TGCGCCAGCAGCCTGCAGGGGGCCGGGGGGACTGAAGCTTTCTTT.

In the case of this clone: Other DNA variants within this sample encode the same CDR3. The gene calls are TRBV29-1 and TRBJ1-1, with a possible D match to TRBD1 (5 bases). With 7 bases removed from V and 4 bases from J, the gap between germline ends came to 7 bases. Germline values: CDR1 SQVTM, CDR2 ANQGSEA. This CDR3 spans 10 amino acids. In DNA form, the CDR3 reads TGCAGCGGTAGGGGCACTGAAGCTTTCTTT. It yields the protein CSGRGTEAFF.

This clone showed up many times. The sample has other DNA sequences that encode this CDR3 too. The J gene is TRBJ2-3, the V gene TRBV6-1; a possible D gene is TRBD1 (6 bases). Per the germline V gene, CDR1 is MNHNS and CDR2 is SASEGT. Deletions cut 2 bases from V and 4 bases from J, with 10 bases between. The CDR3 totals 14 residues. The CDR3 protein is CASSETGKADTQYF. CDR3 in DNA: TGTGCCAGCAGTGAAACAGGGAAGGCAGATACGCAGTATTTT.

The chain couples TRBV6-5 to TRBJ1-2; possibly TRBD1 for D (5 bases). V lost 4 bases and J 5 bases, leaving 11 bases between the germline ends. The CDR3 covers 13 residues. The germline V gene has CDR1 MNHEY and CDR2 SVGAGI. In DNA form, the CDR3 reads TGTGCCAGCAGTTCGACAGAGAAATATGGCTACACCTTC. Translation gives CASSSTEKYGYTF.